What follows are 2 T cell receptor beta chains derived from one specimen sequenced in a study of CD8 T cells in Susac syndrome (dated by TCRdb to the late 2010s). The library relied on the immunoSEQ multiplex PCR assay. RNA was extracted using the RNeasy kit, and roughly 0.5 to 1 microgram was reverse transcribed with random hexamers. In TCRdb, the public reads were trimmed at Q25 with fastp and aligned with MiXCR, with productive beta chains retained. Under each unique CDR3 protein, matching rows form one entry showing the most common genes and DNA. The sample table shows some 70,000 distinct CDR3 sequences, and roughly 94% are seen once. The ten largest clonotypes hold about 0.6% of the sample. Sequenced input: CD8+ T cells from PBMCs. These receptors were taken from a human donor with multiple sclerosis.

The CDR3 loop is CASSFPGTGANEQFF. In DNA, the CDR3 is TGTGCCAGCAGCTTCCCCGGGACAGGGGCCAATGAGCAGTTCTTC. The genes are TRBV7-2 and TRBJ2-1; 10 nucleotides align to TRBD1. The CDR3 runs 15 residues. V lost 3 bases to trimming and J lost 6 bases; unmatched junction nucleotides: 5. Germline CDR1 reads SGHTA; CDR2 reads FQGNSA.

This sequence joins TRBV19 and TRBJ1-1, with 8 bases that match TRBD1. The V and J ends lost 3 bases and 1 base, in that order; junction bases with no gene match: 1. This CDR3 has 14 amino acids. Germline V gene data show CDR1 as LNHDA and CDR2 as SQIVND (reference sequence). In DNA form, the CDR3 reads TGTGCCAGTAGTATGCAGGGGGCGAACACTGAAGCTTTCTTT. This gives the protein CASSMQGANTEAFF.